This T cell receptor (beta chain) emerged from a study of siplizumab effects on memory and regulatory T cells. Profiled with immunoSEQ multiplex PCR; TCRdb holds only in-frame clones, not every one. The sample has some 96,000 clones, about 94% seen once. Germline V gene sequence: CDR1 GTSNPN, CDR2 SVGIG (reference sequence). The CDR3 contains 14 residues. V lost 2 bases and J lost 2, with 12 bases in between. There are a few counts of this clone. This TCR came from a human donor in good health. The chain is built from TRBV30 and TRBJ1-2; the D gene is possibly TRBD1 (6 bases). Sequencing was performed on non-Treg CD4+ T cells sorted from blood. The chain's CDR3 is CAWSLDSSNYGYTF. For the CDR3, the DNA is TGTGCCTGGAGTTTGGACAGTTCCAACTATGGCTACACCTTC.